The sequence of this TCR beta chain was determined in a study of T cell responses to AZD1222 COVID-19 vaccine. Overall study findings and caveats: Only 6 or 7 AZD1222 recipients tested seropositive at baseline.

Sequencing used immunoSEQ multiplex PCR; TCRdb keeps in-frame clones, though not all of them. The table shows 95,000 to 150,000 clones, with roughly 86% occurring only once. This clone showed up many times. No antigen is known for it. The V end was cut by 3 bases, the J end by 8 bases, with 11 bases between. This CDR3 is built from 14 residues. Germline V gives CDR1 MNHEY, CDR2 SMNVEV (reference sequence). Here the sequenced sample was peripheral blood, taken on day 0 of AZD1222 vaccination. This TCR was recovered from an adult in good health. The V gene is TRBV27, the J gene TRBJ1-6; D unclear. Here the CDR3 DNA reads TGTGCCAGCAGTTTTCAAAGGAAGTATTCACCCCTCCACTTT. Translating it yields CASSFQRKYSPLHF.